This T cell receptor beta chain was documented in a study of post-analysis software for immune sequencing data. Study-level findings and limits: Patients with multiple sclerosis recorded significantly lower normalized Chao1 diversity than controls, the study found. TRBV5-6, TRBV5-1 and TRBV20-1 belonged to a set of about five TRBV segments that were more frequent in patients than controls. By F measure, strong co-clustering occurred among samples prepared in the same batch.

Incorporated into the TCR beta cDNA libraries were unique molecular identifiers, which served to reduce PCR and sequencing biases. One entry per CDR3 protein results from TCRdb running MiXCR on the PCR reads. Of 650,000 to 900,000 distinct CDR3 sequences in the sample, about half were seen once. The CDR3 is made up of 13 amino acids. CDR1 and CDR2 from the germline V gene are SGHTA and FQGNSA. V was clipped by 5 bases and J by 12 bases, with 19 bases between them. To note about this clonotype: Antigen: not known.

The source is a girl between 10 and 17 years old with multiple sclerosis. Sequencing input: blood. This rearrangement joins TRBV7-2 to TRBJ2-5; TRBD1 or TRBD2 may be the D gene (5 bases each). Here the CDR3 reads CASSPLGGTEEYF. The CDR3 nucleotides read TGTGCCAGCAGCCCCCTTGGGGGAACCGAGGAGTACTTC.